This T cell receptor (beta chain) is drawn from a study of T cells in Graves' hyperthyroidism and ophthalmopathy. Diagnoses were made from clinical symptoms, serum measures (thyroxine and TRAb), thyroid ultrasound and orbital computed tomography. Source material for PBMCs was 10 ml fresh peripheral blood. This clonotype was detected ten times or more. Its antigen is undetermined. RNA transcripts gave rise to amplified TCR beta CDR3 regions. The primer set for the first-round RT-PCR of the TCR CDR3 was HTBI. Each CDR3 protein gets one entry after TCRdb re-called the multiplex PCR reads with MiXCR. The sample consists of 700,000 or so distinct CDR3 sequences, roughly 17% of them appearing once. J gave up 7 bases and V 8 bases, and 7 bases lay outside the gene matches. The CDR3 has 13 residues. Germline CDR1 SNHLY, CDR2 FYNNEI. Study results and caveats: Most thyroid clonotypes expanded above 0.001 were also detected in blood.

The clonotype comes from a man younger than 35 with Graves' hyperthyroidism. Sequenced material: blood. The chain has TRBV2 and TRBJ2-1; 8 bases align to TRBD2. Here the CDR3 DNA reads TGTGCCAGCCAGCGGGAGCGGGGAAATGAGCAGTTCTTC. This sequence encodes CASQRERGNEQFF. The full variable domain, with the rest looked up from reference TRBV2 and TRBJ2-1, is EPEVTQTPSHQVTQMGQEVILRCVPISNHLYFYWYRQILGQKVEFLVSFYNNEISEKSEIFDDQFSVERPDGSNFTLKIRSTKLEDSAMYFCASQRERGNEQFFGPGTRLTVL.